Below, 24 T cell receptor beta chains from the same sample are listed, as sequenced in a study of T cells in Graves' hyperthyroidism and ophthalmopathy (dated by TCRdb to 2018 to 2020). Library generation was performed with multiplex PCR. Sequencing took place on an Illumina HiSeq 2000. The TCR beta CDR3 regions were amplified from the RNA transcripts. For the first round of RT-PCR on the TCR CDR3, the HTBI primer set was used together with the Qiagen OneStep RT-PCR kit. The public reads were run again by TCRdb, first through fastp at Q25 and then through MiXCR, and only productive beta chains were kept. Rows with a matching CDR3 protein are joined into one entry that keeps the most common DNA and genes. The sample contains about 840,000 distinct CDR3 sequences, roughly 40% of them found a single time. The top ten constitute around 9.3% of the sample. Specimen: blood. These receptors were obtained from a young man with Graves' hyperthyroidism.

This clonotype was counted a few times. The CDR3 sequence: CSANPPGGSGNTIYF. CDR3 sequence (DNA): TGCAGTGCCAACCCCCCCGGTGGGTCTGGAAACACCATATATTTT. V usage is TRBV20-1 and J usage is TRBJ1-3; D call uncertain. V lost 6 bases and J 1 base, leaving 16 bases between the germline ends. The CDR3 consists of 15 residues. Germline V gives CDR1 DFQATT, CDR2 SNEGSKA (reference sequence).

This clonotype was seen a single time. The J gene is TRBJ2-3, the V gene TRBV2; maybe TRBD2 (6 bases). The CDR3 spans 14 residues. Per the germline V gene, CDR1 is SNHLY and CDR2 is FYNNEI. V was cut by 4 bases and J by 2 bases, with 10 bases left in between. The CDR3 sequence: CASSAAGITDTQYF. CDR3 nucleotides: TGTGCCAGCAGTGCCGCGGGGATCACAGATACGCAGTATTTT.

This clonotype was seen at least ten times. This chain connects TRBV7-2 to TRBJ1-1; D is ambiguous. Trimming removed 5 bases from V and 1 base from J, with 8 bases in between. CDR3 length equals 13 residues. Germline loops: CDR1 SGHTA, CDR2 FQGNSA. The CDR3 DNA reads as TGTGCCAGCAGCCCCGTCGGGAACACTGAAGCTTTCTTT. Its protein product is CASSPVGNTEAFF.

The sample holds many counts of this clonotype. The chain links TRBV10-3 to TRBJ1-6; possible D gene TRBD1, 5 bases. Trimming pared 6 bases from V and 7 bases from J, leaving 10 bases between. This CDR3 spans 13 amino acids. Germline CDR1 is ENHRY and CDR2 is SYGVKD. DNA for the CDR3: TGTGCCATCAGCGGGGAGGGGAATTCACCCCTCCACTTT. This sequence encodes CAISGEGNSPLHF.

The table lists this clonotype with a few counts. The rearrangement uses TRBV19 and TRBJ2-7; D perhaps matches TRBD2 (5 bases). The CDR3 extends over 14 amino acids. The V end was cut by 1 base, the J end by 6 bases, with 13 bases between. Germline V CDR1 and CDR2: LNHDA, SQIVND (reference sequence). The CDR3: CASSIVGGASEQYF. Here the CDR3 DNA reads TGTGCCAGTAGTATAGTAGGAGGAGCCAGCGAGCAGTACTTC. The full variable domain, its missing parts supplied by reference TRBV19 and TRBJ2-7, is DGGITQSPKYLFRKEGQNVTLSCEQNLNHDAMYWYRQDPGQGLRLIYYSQIVNDFQKGDIAEGYSVSREKKESFPLTVTSAQKNPTAFYLCASSIVGGASEQYFGPGTRLTVT.

This clonotype was seen once. This sequence joins TRBV5-1 and TRBJ2-2; 8 bases line up with TRBD2. This CDR3 contains 16 residues. With 1 base clipped from V and 7 bases from J, the junction kept 9 bases outside the gene matches. From germline, CDR1 is SGHRS and CDR2 YFSETQ. CDR3 DNA sequence: TGCGCCAGCAGCTTGTCCCCAGCGGGGGCCGGCGGGGAGCTGTTTTTT. Protein product: CASSLSPAGAGGELFF. Full variable domain (missing parts from reference TRBV5-1 and TRBJ2-2): KAGVTQTPRYLIKTRGQQVTLSCSPISGHRSVSWYQQTPGQGLQFLFEYFSETQRNKGNFPGRFSGRQFSNSRSEMNVSTLELGDSALYLCASSLSPAGAGGELFFGEGSRLTVL.

This clonotype was picked up many times. One end of the junction is discordant with germline, which a read error may explain. V is TRBV5-1 and J is TRBJ1-1; TRBD1 matches 8 bases. CDR3 length: 14 amino acids. Germline CDR1 and CDR2: SGHRS and YFSETQ. The CDR3 here is CASSLGDRGTEAFF. DNA of the CDR3: TGTGCCAGTAGTCTAGGTGACAGGGGCACTGAAGCTTTCTTT.

The gene calls are TRBV9 and TRBJ1-1; possibly TRBD1 for D (5 bases). The germline V and J ends were trimmed by 2 bases and 2 bases, with 10 bases remaining between them. The CDR3 length is 14 residues. Germline V gene data show CDR1 as SGDLS and CDR2 as YYNGEE. The CDR3 DNA sequence: TGTGCCAGCAGCGTTTTGGGGGATAACACTGAAGCTTTCTTT. This translates into CASSVLGDNTEAFF.

The chain joins TRBV20-1 to TRBJ1-1, with D unclear. Germline V gives CDR1 DFQATT, CDR2 SNEGSKA (reference sequence). The CDR3 covers 11 residues. Here the CDR3 reads CRASLNTEAFF. The CDR3 DNA reads TGCAGGGCCAGTCTGAACACTGAAGCTTTCTTT.

This clonotype was counted ten times or more. V gene TRBV7-2 combines with J gene TRBJ2-7, with 8 bases lining up with TRBD2. Germline-derived CDR1 and CDR2 are SGHTA and FQGNSA. The V segment lost 3 bases and the J segment 6 bases; nucleotides outside the gene matches: 4. There are 13 residues in the CDR3. The CDR3 DNA follows: TGTGCCAGCAGCTTCGGACTAGCATTCGAGCAGTACTTC. This sequence encodes CASSFGLAFEQYF.

This clonotype was detected ten times or more. The CDR3 DNA reads TGTGCCACCAGCCTTCCGGTGGCTGAAGCTTTCTTT. Translated, it gives CATSLPVAEAFF. The chain combines TRBV15 with TRBJ1-1, with D unclear. V shed 5 bases and J shed 6 bases, with 10 bases lying between them. This CDR3 comprises 12 residues. Looked up from germline, CDR1 is LNHNV and CDR2 is YYDKDF (reference sequence).

V is TRBV5-4 and J is TRBJ1-6; D is undetermined. The ends were cut back, 4 bases at V and 6 bases at J, with 11 bases in the middle. The length of the CDR3 is 14 residues. Germline V CDR1 and CDR2: SGHNT, YYREEE (reference sequence). CDR3: CASSAPVANSPLHF. The CDR3, as DNA: TGTGCCAGCAGCGCGCCGGTTGCTAATTCACCCCTCCACTTT.

This chain links TRBV29-1 with TRBJ2-7; 10 bases are a match to TRBD2. CDR3 length: 13 residues. Germline-derived CDR1 and CDR2 are SQVTM and ANQGSEA. V gave up 7 bases and J gave up 4 bases; unmatched junction bases: 7. This CDR3 reads CSGAGTSAYEQYF. The CDR3 nucleotides are TGCAGCGGGGCAGGGACTAGCGCTTACGAGCAGTACTTC.

This chain connects TRBV5-1 to TRBJ1-3; no definite D call. Per the germline V gene, CDR1 is SGHRS and CDR2 is YFSETQ. V shed 3 bases and J shed 0 bases, with 13 bases lying between them. CDR3 length equals 16 residues. The CDR3 here is CASSWPTEDSGNTIYF. CDR3 sequence (DNA): TGCGCCAGCAGCTGGCCGACCGAGGACTCTGGAAACACCATATATTTT.

This clonotype was detected many times. This CDR3 reads CASSSGGGGYEQYF. The CDR3 DNA follows: TGTGCCAGCAGCTCCGGGGGAGGAGGGTACGAGCAGTACTTC. The V gene is TRBV7-6, the J gene TRBJ2-7; D possibly corresponds to TRBD2 (6 bases). With 4 bases removed from V and 4 bases from J, the gap between germline ends came to 14 bases. This CDR3 region has 14 residues. Germline V gene sequence: CDR1 SGHVS, CDR2 FNYEAQ.

As for this clonotype: This could be a read error, since a much larger clone is one nucleotide away. V usage is TRBV29-1 and J usage is TRBJ2-7; D unclear. This CDR3 has 11 amino acids. Germline CDR1 is SQVTM and CDR2 is ANQGSEA. In nucleotides, the CDR3 is TGCAGCGTTGATACCGGCTACAAGCAGTACTTC. Protein product: CSVDTGYKQYF.

As regards this clonotype: A far larger clone is a single base away, which makes a read error likely. The chain links TRBV5-1 to TRBJ1-2; a weak D match, TRBD1 (6 bases). Germline V gene data show CDR1 as SGHRS and CDR2 as YFSETQ. The CDR3 covers 13 residues. V lost 1 base and J lost 4, with 8 bases in between. In nucleotides, the CDR3 is TGCGCCAGCAGCTTGATAGGGGGCTATGGCTACACCTTC. This gives the protein CASSLIGGYGYTF.

As regards this clonotype: This may come from a read error, since a much larger clone is one base off. The chain combines TRBV29-1 with TRBJ1-1, with a tentative D call TRBD1 (6 bases). V lost 7 bases, J lost 6 bases, and 18 bases lay in between. CDR1 is SQVTM, CDR2 ANQGSEA, per germline. The CDR3 is 13 residues long. As DNA, the CDR3 is TGCAGCGGCAAAGGGGGGGGGACGGCTGAAGCTTTCTTT. The encoded protein is CSGKGGGTAEAFF.

At least ten counts were recorded for this clonotype. This chain links TRBV29-1 with TRBJ2-7; TRBD1 or TRBD2 may be the D gene (7 bases each). The V end lost 4 bases, the J end lost 2 bases, and 15 bases lay between the germline ends. CDR3 length: 14 amino acids. CDR1 is SQVTM and CDR2 is ANQGSEA in the germline V gene. CDR3 DNA: TGCAGCGTTGGGGGGGGAGACAGGGCCTACGAGCAGTACTTC. It codes for CSVGGGDRAYEQYF.

The chain is built from TRBV10-2 and TRBJ2-7, with TRBD1 matching 8 bases. The CDR3 runs to 14 residues. Germline CDR1 and CDR2: WSHSY and SAAADI. V shed 7 bases, J shed 8 bases, and the junction held 13 bases outside the gene matches. The CDR3 here is CASTRGQGGGKQYF. In DNA form, the CDR3 reads TGCGCCAGCACTAGAGGACAGGGAGGAGGGAAGCAGTACTTC.

The chain has TRBV20-1 and TRBJ2-2; TRBD2 matches at 9 bases. Germline CDR1 reads DFQATT; CDR2 reads SNEGSKA (reference sequence). The CDR3 spans 15 residues. Trimming cost V 0 bases and J 5 bases; bases outside gene matches: 4. This chain's CDR3 is CSARDPGLATGELFF. In DNA form, the CDR3 reads TGCAGTGCTAGAGACCCCGGACTAGCGACCGGGGAGCTGTTTTTT.

This chain joins TRBV7-9 and TRBJ1-1; 7 bases are a match to TRBD1. This CDR3 spans 12 amino acids. The V and J ends lost 7 bases and 7 bases, in that order; junction bases with no gene match: 6. CDR1 is SEHNR and CDR2 is FQNEAQ in the germline V gene (reference sequence). The CDR3 is CASKGAANEAFF. CDR3 DNA: TGTGCCAGCAAGGGGGCGGCGAATGAAGCTTTCTTT.

Comment on this clonotype: A much bigger clone sits one base away, suggesting this may be a read error. The chain employs TRBV2 and TRBJ2-3; D gene ambiguous. CDR1 and CDR2 (germline): SNHLY, FYNNEI. The ends were cut back, 6 bases at V and 3 bases at J, with 7 bases in the middle. CDR3 length: 12 residues. DNA for the CDR3: TGTGCCAGCAGCGTACAAACAGATACGCAGTATTTT. Translated, it gives CASSVQTDTQYF. The full variable domain, completed using reference TRBV2 and TRBJ2-3, is EPEVTQTPSHQVTQMGQEVILRCVPISNHLYFYWYRQILGQKVEFLVSFYNNEISEKSEIFDDQFSVERPDGSNFTLKIRSTKLEDSAMYFCASSVQTDTQYFGPGTRLTVL.

This sequence joins TRBV9 and TRBJ2-2, with D perhaps TRBD2 (7 bases). Germline lookup yields CDR1 SGDLS and CDR2 YYNGEE. V lost 3 bases, J lost 6 bases, and 18 bases lay in between. The length of the CDR3 is 16 residues. CDR3 bases: TGTGCCAGCAGCGCTAGTTGGGGGGGGCCCCCCGGGGAGCTGTTTTTT. Amino acid sequence: CASSASWGGPPGELFF.